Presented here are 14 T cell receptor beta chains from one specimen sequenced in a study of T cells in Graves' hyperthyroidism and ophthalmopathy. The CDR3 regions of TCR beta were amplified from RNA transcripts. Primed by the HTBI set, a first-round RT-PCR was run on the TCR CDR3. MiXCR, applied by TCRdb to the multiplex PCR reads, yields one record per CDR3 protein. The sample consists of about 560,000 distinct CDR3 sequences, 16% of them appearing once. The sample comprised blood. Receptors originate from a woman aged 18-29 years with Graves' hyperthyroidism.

CDR3 coding DNA: TGCAGTGCTAGAGTTTTGCGACACTTCAGCACAGATACGCAGTATTTT. It is translated as CSARVLRHFSTDTQYF. The chain links TRBV20-1 to TRBJ2-3, with unresolved D. CDR3 length equals 16 residues. Germline CDR1 DFQATT, CDR2 SNEGSKA (reference sequence). The V end was cut by 1 base, the J end by 0 bases, with 14 bases between.

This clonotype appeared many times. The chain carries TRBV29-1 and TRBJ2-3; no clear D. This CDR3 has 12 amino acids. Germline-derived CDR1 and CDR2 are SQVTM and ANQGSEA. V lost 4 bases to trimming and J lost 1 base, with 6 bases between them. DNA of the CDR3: TGCAGCGTTGGCGGACGCACAGATACGCAGTATTTT. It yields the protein CSVGGRTDTQYF.

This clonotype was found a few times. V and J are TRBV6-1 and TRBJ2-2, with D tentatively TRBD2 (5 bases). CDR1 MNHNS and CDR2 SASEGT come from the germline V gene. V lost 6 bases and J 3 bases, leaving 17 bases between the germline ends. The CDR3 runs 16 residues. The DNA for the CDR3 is TGTGCCAGCAGCAGAGGGAGCGTGGAGGACACCGGGGAGCTGTTTTTT. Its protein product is CASSRGSVEDTGELFF.

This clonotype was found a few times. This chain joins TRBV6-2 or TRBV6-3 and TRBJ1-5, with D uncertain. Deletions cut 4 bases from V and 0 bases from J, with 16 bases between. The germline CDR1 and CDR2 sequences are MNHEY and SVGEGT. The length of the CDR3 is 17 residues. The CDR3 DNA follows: TGTGCCAGCAGTTCCTTCGCGAGATCGGGTAGCAATCAGCCCCAGCATTTT. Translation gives CASSSFARSGSNQPQHF.

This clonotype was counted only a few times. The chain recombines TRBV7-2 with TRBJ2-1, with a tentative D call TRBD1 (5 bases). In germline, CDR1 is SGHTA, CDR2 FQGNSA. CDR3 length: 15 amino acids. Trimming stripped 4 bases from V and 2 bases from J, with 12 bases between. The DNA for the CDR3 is TGTGCCAGCAGCTCTCGGACAATCCCCTACAATGAGCAGTTCTTC. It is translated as CASSSRTIPYNEQFF.

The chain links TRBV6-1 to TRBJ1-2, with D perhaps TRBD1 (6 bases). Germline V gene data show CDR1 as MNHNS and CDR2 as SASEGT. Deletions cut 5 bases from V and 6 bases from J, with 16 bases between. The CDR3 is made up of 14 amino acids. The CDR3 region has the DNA TGTGCCAGCAGTCGCCTCCAGGGGACTGATGGCTACACCTTC. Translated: CASSRLQGTDGYTF.

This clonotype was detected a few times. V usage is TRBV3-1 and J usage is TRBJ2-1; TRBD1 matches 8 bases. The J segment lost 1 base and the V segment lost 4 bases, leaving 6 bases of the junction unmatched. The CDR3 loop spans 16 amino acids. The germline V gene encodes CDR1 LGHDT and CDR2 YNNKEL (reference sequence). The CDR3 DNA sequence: TGTGCCAGCAGCCTCCAGGGGGCCTCTTCCTACAATGAGCAGTTCTTC. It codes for CASSLQGASSYNEQFF.

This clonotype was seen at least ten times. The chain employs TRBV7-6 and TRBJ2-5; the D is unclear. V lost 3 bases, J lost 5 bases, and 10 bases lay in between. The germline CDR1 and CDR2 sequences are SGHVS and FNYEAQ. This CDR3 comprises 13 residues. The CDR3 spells CASSLSGMETQYF. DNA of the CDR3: TGTGCCAGCAGCTTGAGTGGCATGGAGACCCAGTACTTC.

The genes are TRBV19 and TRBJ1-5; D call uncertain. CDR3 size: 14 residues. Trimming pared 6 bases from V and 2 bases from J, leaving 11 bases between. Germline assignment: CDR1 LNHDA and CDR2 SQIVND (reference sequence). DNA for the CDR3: TGTGCCAGTAGCAGACGCCGGGGCAATCAGCCCCAGCATTTT. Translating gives CASSRRRGNQPQHF.

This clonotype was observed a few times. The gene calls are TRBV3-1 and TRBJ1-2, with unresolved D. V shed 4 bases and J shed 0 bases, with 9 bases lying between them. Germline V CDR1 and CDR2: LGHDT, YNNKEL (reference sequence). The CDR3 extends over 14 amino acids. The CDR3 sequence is CASSRGSANYGYTF. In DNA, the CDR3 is TGTGCCAGCAGCCGGGGTTCTGCTAACTATGGCTACACCTTC.

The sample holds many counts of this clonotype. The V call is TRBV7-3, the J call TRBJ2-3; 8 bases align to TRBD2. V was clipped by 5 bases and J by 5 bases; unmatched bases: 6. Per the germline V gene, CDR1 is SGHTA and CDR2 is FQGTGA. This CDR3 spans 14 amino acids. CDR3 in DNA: TGTGCCAGCAGCCCCGGGGGGGACGGAGATACGCAGTATTTT. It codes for CASSPGGDGDTQYF.

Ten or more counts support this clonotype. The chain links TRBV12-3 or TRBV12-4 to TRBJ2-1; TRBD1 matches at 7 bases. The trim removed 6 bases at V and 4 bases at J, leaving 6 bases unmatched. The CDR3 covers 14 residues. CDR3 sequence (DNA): TGTGCCAGCAGATCCGGCAGGGGGTACAATGAGCAGTTCTTC. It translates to CASRSGRGYNEQFF.

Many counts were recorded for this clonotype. CDR3 bases: TGTGCCAGCAGTTTAGGTCTGGGACGCGAGCAGTACTTC. It translates to CASSLGLGREQYF. The chain links TRBV12-3 or TRBV12-4 to TRBJ2-7; either TRBD1 or TRBD2 may fit D (5 bases each). Trimming took 1 base from V and 6 from J, leaving 10 bases between them. This CDR3 has 13 residues.

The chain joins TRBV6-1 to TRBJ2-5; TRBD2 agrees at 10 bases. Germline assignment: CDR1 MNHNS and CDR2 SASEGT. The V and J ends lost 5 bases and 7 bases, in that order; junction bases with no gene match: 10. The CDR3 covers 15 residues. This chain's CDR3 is CASSPTGASGGTQYF. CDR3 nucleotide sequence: TGTGCCAGCAGTCCTACAGGGGCTAGCGGGGGGACCCAGTACTTC.